The clone carrying this T cell receptor (beta chain) came up many times. This specimen comes from a study of regulatory T cells in long-lasting Graves disease. Libraries of TCR beta came from iRepertoire HTBI primers plus Arm-PCR of CDR3 regions. Per the study methods: Across the samples, identification revealed 55 to 80 TRBV and roughly 13 TRBJ segments. TCRdb redid the calling of the multiplex PCR reads with MiXCR, one entry per CDR3 protein. TCRdb's processing, not the authors' own work, is the source of the V and J calls. Here the sample spans approximately 230,000 distinct CDR3 sequences, about 18% being singletons. Time point here: newly diagnosed GD, antithyroid drugs for less than 3 months. TCR sequences were obtained from RNA taken from PBMCs. Looked up from germline, CDR1 is LNHDA and CDR2 is SQIVND (reference sequence). This CDR3 region has 16 residues. V lost 4 bases, J lost 10 bases, and 14 bases stayed unmatched.

The clonotype was recovered from a female donor with Graves disease. Specimen: peripheral blood mononuclear cells (PBMCs), collected at new diagnosis, from a patient treated with antithyroid drugs. The V and J genes are TRBV19 and TRBJ2-1; 9 bases are a match to TRBD1. The CDR3 DNA sequence: TGTGCCAGTAGTACCACAGGGGGCCTAGACAAATTGGAGCAGTTCTTC. It is translated as CASSTTGGLDKLEQFF.